This T cell receptor beta chain was profiled in a study of shared clonotypes between healthy human individuals. Study as a whole: Each donor contributed plates that comprised three CD4 naive, three CD4 memory, two CD8 naive and one CD8 memory.

Study-level points and caveats: Represented diversity (both genetic and exposure-history) was limited by the small number of donors.

The data were produced by immunoSEQ multiplex PCR, yet TCRdb's version contains in-frame clones alone and is incomplete. The repertoire has some 79,000 clones, roughly three fifths of them found once; the top ten carry roughly 56%. A remark on this clone: Its antigen is unknown.

V was pared by 7 bases and J by 16 bases, with 8 bases of the junction left unmatched. The CDR3 is 10 residues long. CDR1 DFQATT and CDR2 SNEGSKA come from the germline V gene (reference sequence). The sequence was obtained from a young man in good health. The chain joins TRBV20-1 to TRBJ2-1; 9 bases are a match to TRBD2. The specimen was memory CD8+ T cells sorted from blood. Subset in this sample: CD45RO+ cells pooled with CCR7-negative TemRA cells. The CDR3 here is CSVTGTSRFF. DNA for the CDR3: TGCAGTGTTACCGGGACTAGCCGCTTCTTC.